A single TCR beta chain is shown here with its context. The antigen is not known. Universal primer sites and UMIs were introduced during 5'RACE template-switching synthesis of TCR cDNA. TCRdb fed the 5' RACE reads into MiXCR, producing one record per CDR3 protein. The table records approximately 330,000 distinct CDR3 sequences, around 12% of them present only once. With V trimmed by 1 base and J by 1 base, 4 bases remained unmatched. CDR3 length: 17 residues. This entry is derived from a study of T cells after yellow fever vaccination. The study, taken as a whole, reports: Post-booster reappearance was seen for most primary-vaccination clones (just over 95% CD4, around 90% CD8). Overall, a small share of clonotypes was seen in both CD4 and CD8 compartments. When the response was secondary, it was weaker but reached its peak faster, day 5 versus 15.

This chain uses TRBV12-3 or TRBV12-4 with TRBJ2-3; TRBD2 matches at 11 bases. The sequencing here drew on CD4+ T cells sorted from PBMCs, taken 15 days after the yellow fever booster vaccination. This receptor was obtained from a man between 18 and 29 years old who received the YFV17D yellow fever vaccine. CDR3 residues: CASSLGTSGYGTDTQYF. DNA of the CDR3: TGTGCCAGCAGTTTAGGGACTAGCGGGTACGGCACAGATACGCAGTATTTT.